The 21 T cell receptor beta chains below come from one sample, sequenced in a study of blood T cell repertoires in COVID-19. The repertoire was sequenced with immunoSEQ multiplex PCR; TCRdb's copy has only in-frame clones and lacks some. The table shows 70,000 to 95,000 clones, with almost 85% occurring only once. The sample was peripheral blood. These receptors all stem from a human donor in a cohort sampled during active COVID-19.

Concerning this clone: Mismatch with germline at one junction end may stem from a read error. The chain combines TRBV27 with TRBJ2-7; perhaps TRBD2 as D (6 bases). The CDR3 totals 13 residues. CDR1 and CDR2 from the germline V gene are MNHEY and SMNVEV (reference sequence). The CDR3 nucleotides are TGTGCCAGCAGTTTTAGGCGGGGAGACCGTGAGCACTTC. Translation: CASSFRRGDREHF.

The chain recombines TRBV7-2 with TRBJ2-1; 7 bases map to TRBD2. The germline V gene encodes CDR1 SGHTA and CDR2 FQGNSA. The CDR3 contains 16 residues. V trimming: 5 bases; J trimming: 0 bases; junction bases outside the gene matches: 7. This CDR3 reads CASSHRRGSSYNEQFF. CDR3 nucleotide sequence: TGTGCCAGCAGCCACCGGCGGGGGAGCTCCTACAATGAGCAGTTCTTC.

The CDR3 DNA follows: TGTGCCAGCAGCCACACCGGAGGGACAGGCGTGTCCTACGAGCAGTACTTC. Translation: CASSHTGGTGVSYEQYF. This chain uses TRBV4-2 with TRBJ2-7; 8 bases are a match to TRBD1. Losses at the gene ends were 3 bases for V and 1 base for J; bases not matched to a gene: 11. The CDR3 consists of 17 residues. Germline loops: CDR1 LGHNA, CDR2 YNFKEQ.

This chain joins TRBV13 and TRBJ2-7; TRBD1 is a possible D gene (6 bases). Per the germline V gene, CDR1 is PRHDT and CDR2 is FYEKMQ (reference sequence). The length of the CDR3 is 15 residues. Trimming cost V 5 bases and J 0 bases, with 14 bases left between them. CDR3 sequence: CASSRGTGLSYEQYF. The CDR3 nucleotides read TGTGCCAGCAGCCGAGGCACAGGGCTCTCCTACGAGCAGTACTTC.

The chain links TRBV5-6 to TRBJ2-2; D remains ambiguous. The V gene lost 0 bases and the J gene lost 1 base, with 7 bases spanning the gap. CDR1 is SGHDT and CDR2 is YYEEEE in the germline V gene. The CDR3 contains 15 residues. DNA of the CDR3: TGTGCCAGCAGCTTGGGTCAGGTGAACACCGGGGAGCTGTTTTTT. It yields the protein CASSLGQVNTGELFF.

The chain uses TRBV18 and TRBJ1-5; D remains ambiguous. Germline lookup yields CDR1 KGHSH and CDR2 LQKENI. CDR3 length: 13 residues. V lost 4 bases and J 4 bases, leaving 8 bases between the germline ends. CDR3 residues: CASSLERNQPQHF. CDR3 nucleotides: TGTGCCAGCTCACTGGAGCGGAATCAGCCCCAGCATTTT.

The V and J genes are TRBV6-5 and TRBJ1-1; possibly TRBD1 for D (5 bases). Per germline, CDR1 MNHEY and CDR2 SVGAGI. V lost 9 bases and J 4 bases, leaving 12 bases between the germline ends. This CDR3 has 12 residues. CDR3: CASAGVGTEAFF. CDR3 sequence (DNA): TGTGCCAGTGCGGGGGTAGGCACTGAAGCTTTCTTT.

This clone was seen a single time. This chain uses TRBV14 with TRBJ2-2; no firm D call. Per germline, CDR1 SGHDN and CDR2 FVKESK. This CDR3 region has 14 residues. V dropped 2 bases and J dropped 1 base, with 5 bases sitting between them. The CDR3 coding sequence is TGTGCCAGCAGCCAAAGCCTGAACACCGGGGAGCTGTTTTTT. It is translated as CASSQSLNTGELFF.

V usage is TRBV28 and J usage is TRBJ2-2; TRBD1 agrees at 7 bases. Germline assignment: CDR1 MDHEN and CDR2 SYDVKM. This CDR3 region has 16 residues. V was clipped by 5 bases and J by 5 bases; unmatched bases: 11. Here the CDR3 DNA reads TGTGCCAGCAGTCTGACGGGACAGATAAGAACCGGGGAGCTGTTTTTT. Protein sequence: CASSLTGQIRTGELFF.

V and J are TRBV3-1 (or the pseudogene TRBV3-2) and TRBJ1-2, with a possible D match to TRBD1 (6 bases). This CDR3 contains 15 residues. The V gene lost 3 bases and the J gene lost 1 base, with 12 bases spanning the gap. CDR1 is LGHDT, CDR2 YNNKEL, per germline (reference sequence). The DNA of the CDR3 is TGTGCCAGCAGCCATGGCAGGGGAGTTAACTATGGCTACACCTTC. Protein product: CASSHGRGVNYGYTF.

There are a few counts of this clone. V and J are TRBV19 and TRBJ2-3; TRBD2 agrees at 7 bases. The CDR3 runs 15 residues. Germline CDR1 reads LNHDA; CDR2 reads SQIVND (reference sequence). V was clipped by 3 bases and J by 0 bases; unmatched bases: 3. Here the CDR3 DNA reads TGTGCCAGTAGTATTCAGCGGGGTAGCACAGATACGCAGTATTTT. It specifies CASSIQRGSTDTQYF.

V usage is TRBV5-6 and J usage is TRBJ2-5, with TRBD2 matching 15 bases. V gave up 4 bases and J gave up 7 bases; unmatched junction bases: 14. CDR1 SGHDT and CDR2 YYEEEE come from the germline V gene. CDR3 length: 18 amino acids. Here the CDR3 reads CASSPIEGLAGGLVTQYF. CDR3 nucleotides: TGTGCCAGCAGCCCCATAGAAGGACTAGCGGGGGGGCTGGTGACCCAGTACTTC.

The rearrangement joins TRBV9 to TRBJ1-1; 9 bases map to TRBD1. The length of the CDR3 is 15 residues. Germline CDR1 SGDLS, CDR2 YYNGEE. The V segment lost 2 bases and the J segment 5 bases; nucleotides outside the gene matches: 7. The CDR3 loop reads CASSVTTGGETEAFF. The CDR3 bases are TGTGCCAGCAGCGTTACGACAGGGGGTGAGACTGAAGCTTTCTTT.

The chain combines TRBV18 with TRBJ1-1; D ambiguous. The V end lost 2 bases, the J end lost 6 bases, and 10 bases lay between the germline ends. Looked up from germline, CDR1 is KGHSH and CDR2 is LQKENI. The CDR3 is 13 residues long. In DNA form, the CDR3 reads TGTGCCAGCTCACCAACGATGCGGCCTGAAGCTTTCTTT. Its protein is CASSPTMRPEAFF.

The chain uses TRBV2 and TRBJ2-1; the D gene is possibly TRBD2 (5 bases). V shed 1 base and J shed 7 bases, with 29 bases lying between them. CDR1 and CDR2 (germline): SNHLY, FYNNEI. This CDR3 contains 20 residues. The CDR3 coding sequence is TGTGCCAGCAGTGAAGGCCCGGCAATGAGGGTCGGCACCTCGCGGAATGAGCAGTTCTTC. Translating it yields CASSEGPAMRVGTSRNEQFF.

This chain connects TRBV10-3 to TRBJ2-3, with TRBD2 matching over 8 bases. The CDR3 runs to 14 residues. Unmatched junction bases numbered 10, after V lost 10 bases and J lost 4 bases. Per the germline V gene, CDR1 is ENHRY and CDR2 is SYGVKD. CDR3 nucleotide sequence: TGTGCCACCAGGCCTAGCGGGTCCTCAGATACGCAGTATTTT. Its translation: CATRPSGSSDTQYF.

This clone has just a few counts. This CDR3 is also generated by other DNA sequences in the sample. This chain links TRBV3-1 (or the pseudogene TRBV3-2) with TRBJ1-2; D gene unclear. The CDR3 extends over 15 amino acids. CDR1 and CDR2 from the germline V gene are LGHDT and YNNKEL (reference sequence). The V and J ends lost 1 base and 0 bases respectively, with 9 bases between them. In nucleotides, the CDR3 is TGTGCCAGCAGCCAAGGCGGCGTTACTAACTATGGCTACACCTTC. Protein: CASSQGGVTNYGYTF.

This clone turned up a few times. CDR3 sequence: CASPIGGPREDTQYF. In nucleotides, the CDR3 is TGCGCCAGTCCTATCGGGGGACCCCGGGAAGATACGCAGTATTTT. The chain employs TRBV10-1 and TRBJ2-3, with D maybe TRBD2 (6 bases). Between the trimmed V and J ends, which lost 9 bases and 5 bases, there was a span of 21 bases. CDR1 is WNHNN, CDR2 SYGVQD, per germline (reference sequence). The CDR3 is 15 residues long.

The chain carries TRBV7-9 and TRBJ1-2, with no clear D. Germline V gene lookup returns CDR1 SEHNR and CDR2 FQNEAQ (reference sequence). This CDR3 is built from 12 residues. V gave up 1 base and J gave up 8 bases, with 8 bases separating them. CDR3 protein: CASSLGGFGYTF. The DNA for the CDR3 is TGTGCCAGCAGCTTAGGAGGGTTCGGCTACACCTTC.

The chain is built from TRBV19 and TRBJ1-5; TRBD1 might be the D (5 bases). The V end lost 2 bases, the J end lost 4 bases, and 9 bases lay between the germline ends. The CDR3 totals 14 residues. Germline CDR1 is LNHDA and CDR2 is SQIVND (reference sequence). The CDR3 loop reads CASSIQGYNQPQHF. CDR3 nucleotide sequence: TGTGCCAGTAGTATACAGGGATATAATCAGCCCCAGCATTTT.

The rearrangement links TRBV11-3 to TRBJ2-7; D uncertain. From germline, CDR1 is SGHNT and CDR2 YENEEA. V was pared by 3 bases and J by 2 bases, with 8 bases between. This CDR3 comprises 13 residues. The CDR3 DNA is TGTGCCAGCAGCTTGGGCAGTCCCTACGAGCAGTACTTC. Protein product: CASSLGSPYEQYF.